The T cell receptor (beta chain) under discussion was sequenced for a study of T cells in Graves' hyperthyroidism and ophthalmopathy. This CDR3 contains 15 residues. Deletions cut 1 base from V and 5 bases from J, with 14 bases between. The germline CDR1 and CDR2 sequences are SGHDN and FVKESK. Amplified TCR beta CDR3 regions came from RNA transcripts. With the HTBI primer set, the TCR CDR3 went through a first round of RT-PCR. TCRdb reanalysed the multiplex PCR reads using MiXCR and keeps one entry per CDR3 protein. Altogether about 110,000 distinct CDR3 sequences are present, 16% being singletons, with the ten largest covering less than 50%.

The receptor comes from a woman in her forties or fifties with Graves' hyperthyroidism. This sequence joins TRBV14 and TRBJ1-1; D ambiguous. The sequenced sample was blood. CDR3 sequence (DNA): TGTGCCAGCAGCCAAGGAAAAGGGAGGATTACTGAAGCTTTCTTT. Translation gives CASSQGKGRITEAFF.